This TCR beta chain was found in a study of T cell responses to AZD1222 COVID-19 vaccine. Pooling of second doses given at about 4 or about 12 weeks was done. A note on this clone: The antigen remains unidentified.

The protocol was immunoSEQ multiplex PCR, while the TCRdb copy is restricted to in-frame clones and leaves out a portion. The table shows tens of thousands of clones, with around 93% occurring only once. Notes on the study in general: It should be noted that donors were predominantly white British and more often female, and clonal diversity was possibly underestimated. Of the AZD1222 recipients, only five to seven were seropositive at baseline. The breadth and depth of Spike-specific TCRs increased once two AZD1222 doses had been given.

Germline CDR1 and CDR2: SGDLS and YYNGEE. The CDR3 is made up of 15 amino acids. The V gene end was trimmed by 3 bases and the J gene end by 3 bases; junction bases not matched to a gene: 6. This TCR was recovered from an adult who received the AZD1222 COVID-19 vaccine. The sample in question was peripheral blood, obtained 28 days after the second AZD1222 dose. This chain joins TRBV9 and TRBJ1-1; 9 bases are a match to TRBD1. The CDR3 coding sequence is TGTGCCAGCAGCGCAACAGGGGGCTGGGACACTGAAGCTTTCTTT. Protein product: CASSATGGWDTEAFF.